This record concerns one TCR beta chain sequence. Its specific antigen is unknown. No base-level quality is on record; no much larger clone is a single base apart. Other DNA sequences from this sample encode an identical CDR3 as well. V loses 6 bases of germline sequence and J loses 1 base, and the interval between the two ends is 12 bases. Per the germline V gene, MDHEN is the CDR1 and SYDVKM is the CDR2. The CDR3, from cysteine to phenylalanine, totals 14 residues. The sequence is cut down to CDR3 DNA, 42 bases in frame from base 1. The data belong to a study of technical replicates of blood from several donors (dated by TCRdb to about 2017). The method was the immunoSEQ multiplex PCR assay. TCRdb's version of the immuneACCESS table is confined to in-frame rearrangements and falls short of the full clone set. An unresolved V gene accounts for under half of the shortfall where checked; the remainder is of unknown origin. For this sample there are some 87,000 clones; roughly 97% appear just once. The ten most abundant clones make up approximately 0.2% of the sample.

The TCR was taken from a human donor in good health. The sequenced sample was T cells isolated from PBMCs. The chain employs TRBV28 and TRBJ1-1, and possibly TRBD1, on 6 matching bases. The CDR3 corresponds to CASRTGGANTEAFF. The nucleotide sequence reads as follows: TGTGCCAGCAGAACCGGGGGGGCGAACACTGAAGCTTTCTTT.